This T cell receptor beta chain was obtained from a study of blood T cell repertoires in COVID-19. The wider study: COVID-19 samples collected from the United States, Italy and Spain covered acute and convalescent phases. The analysed material was cDNA or gDNA that came from T cells, B-cell-depleted T cells, or PBMCs.

Germline V gene sequence: CDR1 GTSNPN, CDR2 SVGIG (reference sequence). The CDR3 sequence is 15 residues long. The V and J ends lost 6 bases and 3 bases, in that order; junction bases with no gene match: 13. Methods used by the authors: Reference gene primers were amplified, and this amplification served to estimate nucleated cell counts. Repertoires were generated with immunoSEQ multiplex PCR, while TCRdb's copy carries only in-frame clones and drops some. The V and J calls and clone size come from that table; D and trimming were worked out from the DNA. The data hold fewer than 150,000 clones, with more than 70% observed a single time.

The clonotype comes from an older woman who had recovered from COVID-19. The chain carries TRBV30 and TRBJ2-5; 7 bases are shared with TRBD2. The specimen sequenced was peripheral blood. The CDR3 loop is CACPARGSGKETQYF. In nucleotides, the CDR3 is TGTGCCTGCCCGGCGCGGGGGAGCGGGAAAGAGACCCAGTACTTC.